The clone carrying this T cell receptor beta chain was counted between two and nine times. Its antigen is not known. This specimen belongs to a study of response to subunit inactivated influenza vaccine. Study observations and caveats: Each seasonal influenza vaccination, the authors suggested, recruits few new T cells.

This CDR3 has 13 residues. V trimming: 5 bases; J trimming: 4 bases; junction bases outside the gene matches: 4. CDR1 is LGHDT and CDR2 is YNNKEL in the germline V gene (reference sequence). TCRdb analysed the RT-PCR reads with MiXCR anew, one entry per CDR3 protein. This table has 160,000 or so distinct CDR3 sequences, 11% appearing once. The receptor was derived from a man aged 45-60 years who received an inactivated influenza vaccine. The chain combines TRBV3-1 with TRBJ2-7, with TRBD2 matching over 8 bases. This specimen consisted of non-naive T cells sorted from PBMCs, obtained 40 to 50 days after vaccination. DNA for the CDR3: TGTGCCAGCAGCTTCTCGGGAGGGTACGAGCAGTACTTC. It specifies CASSFSGGYEQYF.